The entry below gives a single T cell receptor (beta chain) sequence along with its context. This sample is part of a study of blood T cell repertoires in COVID-19. Study-wide background: Acute-phase and convalescent COVID-19 samples originated in the United States, Italy and Spain. The analysed material was cDNA or gDNA that came from T cells, B-cell-depleted T cells, or PBMCs.

CDR1 and CDR2 from the germline V gene are MDHEN and SYDVKM. This CDR3 contains 15 residues. The V and J ends lost 5 bases and 1 base, in that order; junction bases with no gene match: 7. Study processing details: Using reference gene primer amplification, nucleated cell counts were estimated. Here immunoSEQ multiplex PCR was the method, and the copy in TCRdb shows in-frame clones only, minus some. V and J calls and clone size are those listed in that table; D and trimming were worked out from the DNA. Here the sample spans approximately 100,000 clones, around 80% being singletons. The TCR comes from a man between 70 and 80 years old with acute or convalescent COVID-19. Material for sequencing was peripheral blood. The chain joins TRBV28 to TRBJ1-1; 7 nucleotides align to TRBD1. The CDR3 spells CASSPPTGPNTEAFF. CDR3 in DNA: TGTGCCAGCAGTCCTCCGACAGGGCCGAACACTGAAGCTTTCTTT.